These T cell receptor beta chains were read from a single sample in a study of cytotoxic CD8 clonotypes in ibrutinib-treated CLL. The table came from immunoSEQ multiplex PCR; TCRdb's copy has only in-frame clones and leaves some out. The data show around 150,000 clones, roughly 80% seen once. This sample comprised PBMCs, obtained after 12 months of ibrutinib treatment. Every receptor here comes from a human donor with chronic lymphocytic leukemia. Each CDR3 is given with its conserved first and last residue. Fields, in order: clone size, J gene, D gene, V gene, CDR3 DNA, CDR3 protein. The D gene is left open where the match is weak. Clone size is stated in some rows and not others, as once, few, many or a class when expanded.

.	TRBJ1-4	.	TRBV6-7	TGTGCCAGCAGTTACCCGAGGGGAGGGGGTGAAAAACTGTTTTTT	CASSYPRGGGEKLFF
.	TRBJ1-1	.	TRBV5-4	TGTGCCAGCAGCCGCCTCGGGGATGACACTGAAGCTTTCTTT	CASSRLGDDTEAFF
.	TRBJ2-2	TRBD1	TRBV5-1	TGCGCCAGCAGCTGGCGACAGGGTAACACCGGGGAGCTGTTTTTT	CASSWRQGNTGELFF
.	TRBJ1-3	.	TRBV2	TGTGCCAGAAAATATAATAGAGGATCTGGAAACACCATATATTTT	CARKYNRGSGNTIYF
.	TRBJ1-6	.	TRBV6-5	TGTGCCAGCAGTTACGGGTCCAGCTCCTATAATTCACCCCTCCACTTT	CASSYGSSSYNSPLHF
few	TRBJ1-2	TRBD1	TRBV2	TGTGCCAGCAGTGAAGCGGGTCGTGTTCGGACAGGAGATAACTATGGCTACACCTTC	CASSEAGRVRTGDNYGYTF
.	TRBJ2-3	TRBD2	TRBV28	TGTGCCAGCAGTTGGTTGGCGGGGGGGTCAGATACGCAGTATTTT	CASSWLAGGSDTQYF
few	TRBJ1-2	TRBD1	TRBV5-6	TGTGCCAGCAGCCTGGCCGGGACAGGAAACTATGGCTACACCTTC	CASSLAGTGNYGYTF
.	TRBJ1-3	.	TRBV2	TGTGCCAGCAGTCCTAACTCTGGAAACACCATATATTTT	CASSPNSGNTIYF
.	TRBJ2-1	TRBD2	TRBV27	TGTGCCAGCATTCCCTCCCCGGGACTAGCCGACAATGAGCAGTTCTTC	CASIPSPGLADNEQFF
.	TRBJ2-7	.	TRBV6-1	TGTGCCAGCAGTGAACCGGGGTTTGGTGGGGGGAGAACCCTCTACGAGCAGTACTTC	CASSEPGFGGGRTLYEQYF
.	TRBJ1-5	.	TRBV10-3	TGTGCCATCAGTGTCGGGGGAGGTCGCAATCAGCCCCAGCATTTT	CAISVGGGRNQPQHF
.	TRBJ2-1	TRBD2	TRBV5-4	TGTGCCAGCAGCTTGACTAGCGACTATTACAATGAGCAGTTCTTC	CASSLTSDYYNEQFF
.	TRBJ1-1	.	TRBV7-2	TGTGCCAGCAGCCAAGGGAGGGCAGAAGCTTTCTTT	CASSQGRAEAFF
.	TRBJ1-2	.	TRBV5-4	TGTGCCAGCAACCCAAGTGGGGCTAACTATGGCTACACCTTC	CASNPSGANYGYTF
.	TRBJ2-3	TRBD2	TRBV5-8	TGTGCCAGCAGCTTGTGGTCAGCGGGAGATGAGGCAGATACGCAGTATTTT	CASSLWSAGDEADTQYF
.	TRBJ2-3	.	TRBV9	TGTGCCAGCAGCCCCCCCAGGGGGAGGACAGATACGCAGTATTTT	CASSPPRGRTDTQYF
once	TRBJ2-5	.	TRBV7-3	TGTGCCAGCAGCTACCAAGAGACCCAGTACTTC	CASSYQETQYF
.	TRBJ1-3	.	TRBV5-6	TGTGCCAGCAGCCGGGAATCCGGAAACACCATATATTTT	CASSRESGNTIYF
few	TRBJ2-5	.	TRBV7-9	TGTGCCAGCAGCTTAGTGCGTAGGGAATTGTTGGGCTCGGAGACCCAGTACTTC	CASSLVRRELLGSETQYF
.	TRBJ1-2	.	TRBV19	TGTGCCAGTATCCCGCTCGACAGCCGGGGTAGCGGCTACACCTTC	CASIPLDSRGSGYTF
many	TRBJ1-2	TRBD1	TRBV7-2	TGTGCCAGCCGCACTGACAGGGACTATGGCTACACCTTC	CASRTDRDYGYTF
.	TRBJ2-2	TRBD2	TRBV27	TGTGCCAGCAGTCTTCTCCTAGCGGGAGGGAACACCGGGGAGCTGTTTTTT	CASSLLLAGGNTGELFF
.	TRBJ1-1	TRBD1	TRBV28	TGTGCCAGCGGGACAGCCCACACTGAAGCTTTCTTT	CASGTAHTEAFF
.	TRBJ2-1	TRBD2	TRBV5-1	TGCGCCAGCAGCTTCGCTAGCGGGGGGGTATACAATGAGCAGTTCTTC	CASSFASGGVYNEQFF
.	TRBJ2-3	.	TRBV28	TGTGCCAGCAGTTTACAGGACTCGAGCACAGATACGCAGTATTTT	CASSLQDSSTDTQYF